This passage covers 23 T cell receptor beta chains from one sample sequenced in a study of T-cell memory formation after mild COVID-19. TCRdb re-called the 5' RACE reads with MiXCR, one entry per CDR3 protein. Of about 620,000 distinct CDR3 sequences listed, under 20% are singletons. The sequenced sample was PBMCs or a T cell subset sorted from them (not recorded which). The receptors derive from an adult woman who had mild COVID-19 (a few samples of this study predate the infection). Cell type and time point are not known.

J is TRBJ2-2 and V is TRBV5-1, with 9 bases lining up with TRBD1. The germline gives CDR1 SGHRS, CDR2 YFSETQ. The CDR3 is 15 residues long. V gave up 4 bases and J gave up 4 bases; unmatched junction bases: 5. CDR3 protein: CASSGTGQGTGELFF. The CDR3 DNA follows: TGCGCCAGCAGCGGGACAGGGCAGGGCACCGGGGAGCTGTTTTTT.

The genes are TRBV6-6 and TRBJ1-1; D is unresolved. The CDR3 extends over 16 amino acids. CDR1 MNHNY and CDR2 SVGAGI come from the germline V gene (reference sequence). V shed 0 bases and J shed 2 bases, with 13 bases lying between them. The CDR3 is CASSYSGLPANTEAFF. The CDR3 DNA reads TGTGCCAGCAGTTACTCGGGGTTACCCGCCAACACTGAAGCTTTCTTT.

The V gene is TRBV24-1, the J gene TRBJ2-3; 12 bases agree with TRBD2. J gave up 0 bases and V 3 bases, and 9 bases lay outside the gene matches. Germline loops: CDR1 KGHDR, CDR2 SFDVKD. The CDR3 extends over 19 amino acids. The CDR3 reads CATSDPRPSGRASTDTQYF. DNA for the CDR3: TGTGCCACCAGTGATCCCCGTCCTAGCGGGAGGGCTAGCACAGATACGCAGTATTTT.

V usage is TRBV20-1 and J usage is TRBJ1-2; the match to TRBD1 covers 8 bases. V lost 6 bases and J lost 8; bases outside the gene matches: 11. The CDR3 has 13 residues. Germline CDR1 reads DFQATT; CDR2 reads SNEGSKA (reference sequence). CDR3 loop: CSAPGAGGVGYTF. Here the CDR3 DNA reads TGCAGTGCCCCAGGGGCAGGGGGCGTCGGCTACACCTTC.

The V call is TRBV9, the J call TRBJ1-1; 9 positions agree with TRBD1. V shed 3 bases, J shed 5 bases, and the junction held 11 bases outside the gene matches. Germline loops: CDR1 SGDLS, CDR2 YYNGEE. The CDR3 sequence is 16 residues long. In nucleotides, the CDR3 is TGTGCCAGCAGCGCTCCGGGACAGGGAGGAGTTACTGAAGCTTTCTTT. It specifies CASSAPGQGGVTEAFF. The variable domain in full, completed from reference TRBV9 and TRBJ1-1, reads DSGVTQTPKHLITATGQRVTLRCSPRSGDLSVYWYQQSLDQGLQFLIQYYNGEERAKGNILERFSAQQFPDLHSELNLSSLELGDSALYFCASSAPGQGGVTEAFFGQGTRLTVV.

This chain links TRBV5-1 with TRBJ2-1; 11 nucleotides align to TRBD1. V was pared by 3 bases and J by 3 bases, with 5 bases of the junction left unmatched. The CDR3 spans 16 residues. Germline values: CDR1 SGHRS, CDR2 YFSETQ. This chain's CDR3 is CASSSSGTGGYNEQFF. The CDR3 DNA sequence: TGCGCCAGCAGCTCTTCCGGGACAGGGGGCTACAATGAGCAGTTCTTC.

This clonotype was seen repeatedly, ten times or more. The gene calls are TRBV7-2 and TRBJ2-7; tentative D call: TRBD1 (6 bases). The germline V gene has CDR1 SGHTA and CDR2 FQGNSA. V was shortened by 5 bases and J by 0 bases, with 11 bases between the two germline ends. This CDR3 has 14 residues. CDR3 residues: CASSQTGFSYEQYF. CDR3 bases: TGTGCCAGCAGCCAAACAGGGTTCTCCTACGAGCAGTACTTC.

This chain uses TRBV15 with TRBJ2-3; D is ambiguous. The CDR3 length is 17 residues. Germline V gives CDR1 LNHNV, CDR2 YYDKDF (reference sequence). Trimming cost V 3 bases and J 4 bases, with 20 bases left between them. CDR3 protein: CATSSIMRSPVADTQYF. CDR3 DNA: TGTGCCACCAGCAGTATAATGCGATCCCCAGTGGCAGATACGCAGTATTTT. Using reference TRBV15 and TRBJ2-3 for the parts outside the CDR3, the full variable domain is DAMVIQNPRYQVTQFGKPVTLSCSQTLNHNVMYWYQQKSSQAPKLLFHYYDKDFNNEADTPDNFQSRRPNTSFCFLDIRSPGLGDTAMYLCATSSIMRSPVADTQYFGPGTRLTVL.

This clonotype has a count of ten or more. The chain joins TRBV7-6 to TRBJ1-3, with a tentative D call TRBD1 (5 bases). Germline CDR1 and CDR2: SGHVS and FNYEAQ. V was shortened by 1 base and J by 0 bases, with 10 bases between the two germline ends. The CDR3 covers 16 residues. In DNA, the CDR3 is TGTGCCAGCAGCTTAGGTGGGGGGGTCTCTGGAAACACCATATATTTT. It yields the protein CASSLGGGVSGNTIYF.

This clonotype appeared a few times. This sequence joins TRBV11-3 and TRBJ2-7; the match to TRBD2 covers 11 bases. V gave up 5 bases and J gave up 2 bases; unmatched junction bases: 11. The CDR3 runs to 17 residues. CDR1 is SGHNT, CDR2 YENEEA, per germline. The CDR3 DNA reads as TGTGCCAGCAGCCAGTATTACGGGACTAGCGGAACCTACGAGCAGTACTTC. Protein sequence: CASSQYYGTSGTYEQYF. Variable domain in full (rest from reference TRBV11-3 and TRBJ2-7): EAGVVQSPRYKIIEKKQPVAFWCNPISGHNTLYWYLQNLGQGPELLIRYENEEAVDDSQLPKDRFSAERLKGVDSTLKIQPAELGDSAVYLCASSQYYGTSGTYEQYFGPGTRLTVT.

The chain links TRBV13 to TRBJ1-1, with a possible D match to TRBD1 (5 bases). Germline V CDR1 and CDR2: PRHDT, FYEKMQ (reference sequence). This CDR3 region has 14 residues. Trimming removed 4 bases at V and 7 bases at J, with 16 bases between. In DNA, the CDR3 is TGTGCCAGCAGCTCCTCCGGGCAGGGTGATGAAGCTTTCTTT. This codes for CASSSSGQGDEAFF. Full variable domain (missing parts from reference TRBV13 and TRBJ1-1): AAGVIQSPRHLIKEKRETATLKCYPIPRHDTVYWYQQGPGQDPQFLISFYEKMQSDKGSIPDRFSAQQFSDYHSELNMSSLELGDSALYFCASSSSGQGDEAFFGQGTRLTVV.

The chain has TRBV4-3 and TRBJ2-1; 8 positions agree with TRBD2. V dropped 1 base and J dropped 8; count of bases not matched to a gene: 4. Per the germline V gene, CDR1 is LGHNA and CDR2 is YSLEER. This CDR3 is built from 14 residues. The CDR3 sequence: CASSQVGGVDEQFF. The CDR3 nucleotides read TGCGCCAGCAGCCAAGTCGGGGGGGTCGATGAGCAGTTCTTC.

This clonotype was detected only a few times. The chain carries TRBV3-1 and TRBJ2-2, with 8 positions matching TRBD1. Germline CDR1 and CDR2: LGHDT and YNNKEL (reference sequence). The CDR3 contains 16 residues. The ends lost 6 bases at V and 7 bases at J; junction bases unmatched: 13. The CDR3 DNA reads TGTGCCAGCAGTCGGACAGGGATCCTCAAGAGCGGGGAGCTGTTTTTT. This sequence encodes CASSRTGILKSGELFF.

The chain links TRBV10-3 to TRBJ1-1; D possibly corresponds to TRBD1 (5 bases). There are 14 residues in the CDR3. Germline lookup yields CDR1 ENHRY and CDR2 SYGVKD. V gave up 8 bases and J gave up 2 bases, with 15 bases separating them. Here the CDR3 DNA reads TGTGCCATCGGGCAGGGAGGGGTAAACACTGAAGCTTTCTTT. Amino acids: CAIGQGGVNTEAFF.

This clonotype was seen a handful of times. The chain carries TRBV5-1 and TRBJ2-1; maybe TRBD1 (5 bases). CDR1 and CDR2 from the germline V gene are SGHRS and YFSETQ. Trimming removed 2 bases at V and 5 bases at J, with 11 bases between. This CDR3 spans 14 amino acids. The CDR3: CASSLRQGNNEQFF. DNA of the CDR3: TGCGCCAGCAGCTTAAGGCAGGGCAACAATGAGCAGTTCTTC. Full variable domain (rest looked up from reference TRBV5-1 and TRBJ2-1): KAGVTQTPRYLIKTRGQQVTLSCSPISGHRSVSWYQQTPGQGLQFLFEYFSETQRNKGNFPGRFSGRQFSNSRSEMNVSTLELGDSALYLCASSLRQGNNEQFFGPGTRLTVL.

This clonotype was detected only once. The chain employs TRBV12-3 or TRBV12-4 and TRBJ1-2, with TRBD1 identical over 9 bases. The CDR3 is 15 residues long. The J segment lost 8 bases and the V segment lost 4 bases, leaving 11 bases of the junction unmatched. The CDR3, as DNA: TGTGCCAGCAGTTCGCTATCCCGGGACAGGGAAGGCTACACCTTC. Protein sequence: CASSSLSRDREGYTF.

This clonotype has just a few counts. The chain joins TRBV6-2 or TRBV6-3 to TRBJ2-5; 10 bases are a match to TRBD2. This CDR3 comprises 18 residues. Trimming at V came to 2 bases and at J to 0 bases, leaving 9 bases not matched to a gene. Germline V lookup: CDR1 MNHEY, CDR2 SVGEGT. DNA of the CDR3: TGTGCCAGCAGTTACACAATTGGGACTAGCGCGTACCAAGAGACCCAGTACTTC. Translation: CASSYTIGTSAYQETQYF.

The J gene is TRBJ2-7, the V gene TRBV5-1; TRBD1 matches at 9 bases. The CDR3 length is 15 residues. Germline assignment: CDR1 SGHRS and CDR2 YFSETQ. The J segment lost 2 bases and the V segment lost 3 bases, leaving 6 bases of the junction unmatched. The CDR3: CASSYMGQGTYEQYF. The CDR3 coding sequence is TGCGCCAGCAGCTACATGGGACAGGGCACCTACGAGCAGTACTTC. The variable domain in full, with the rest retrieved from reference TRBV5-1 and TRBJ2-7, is KAGVTQTPRYLIKTRGQQVTLSCSPISGHRSVSWYQQTPGQGLQFLFEYFSETQRNKGNFPGRFSGRQFSNSRSEMNVSTLELGDSALYLCASSYMGQGTYEQYFGPGTRLTVT.

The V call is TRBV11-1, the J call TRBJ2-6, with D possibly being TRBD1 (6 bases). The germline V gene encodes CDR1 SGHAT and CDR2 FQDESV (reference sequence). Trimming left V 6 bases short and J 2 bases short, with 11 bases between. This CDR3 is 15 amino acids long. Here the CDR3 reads CASRETGPGANVLTF. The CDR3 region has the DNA TGTGCCAGCAGGGAAACAGGGCCTGGGGCCAACGTCCTGACTTTC.

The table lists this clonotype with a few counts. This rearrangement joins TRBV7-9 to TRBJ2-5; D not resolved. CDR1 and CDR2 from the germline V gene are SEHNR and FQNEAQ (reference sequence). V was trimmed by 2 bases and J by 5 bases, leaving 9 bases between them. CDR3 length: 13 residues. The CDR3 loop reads CASSLILSETQYF. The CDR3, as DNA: TGTGCCAGCAGCTTAATATTGAGCGAGACCCAGTACTTC.

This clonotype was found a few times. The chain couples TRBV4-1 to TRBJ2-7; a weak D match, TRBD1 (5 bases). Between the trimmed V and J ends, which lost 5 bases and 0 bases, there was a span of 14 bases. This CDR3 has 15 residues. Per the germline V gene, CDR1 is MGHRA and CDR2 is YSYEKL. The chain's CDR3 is CASSTGHGPSYEQYF. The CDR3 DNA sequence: TGCGCCAGCAGCACAGGCCACGGGCCCTCCTACGAGCAGTACTTC.

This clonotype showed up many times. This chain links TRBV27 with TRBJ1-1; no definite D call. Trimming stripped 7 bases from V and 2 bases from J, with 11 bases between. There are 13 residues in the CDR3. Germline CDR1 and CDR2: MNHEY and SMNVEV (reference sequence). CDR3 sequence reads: CASKRYPNTEAFF. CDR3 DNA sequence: TGTGCCAGCAAACGGTACCCTAACACTGAAGCTTTCTTT.

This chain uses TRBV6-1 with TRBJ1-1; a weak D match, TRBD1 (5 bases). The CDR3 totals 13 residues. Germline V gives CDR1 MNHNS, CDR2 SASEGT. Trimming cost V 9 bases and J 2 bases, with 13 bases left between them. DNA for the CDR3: TGTGCCAGTATACTGGGACGCAACACTGAAGCTTTCTTT. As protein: CASILGRNTEAFF.